Below, 19 T cell receptor beta chains from the same sample are listed, as sequenced in a study of T cell changes during pregnancy in multiple sclerosis. The repertoire was sequenced with immunoSEQ multiplex PCR; TCRdb's copy has only in-frame clones and lacks some. The table shows around 27,000 clones, with 90% to 95% occurring only once. This specimen was CD4+ T cells from peripheral blood mononuclear cells, taken after pregnancy. Receptor source: a female donor with multiple sclerosis, enrolled in a pregnancy study.

This clone was counted once. The chain links TRBV6-5 to TRBJ1-1; tentatively, D is TRBD1 (5 bases). There are 14 residues in the CDR3. Trimming left V 2 bases short and J 3 bases short, with 10 bases between. Germline loops: CDR1 MNHEY, CDR2 SVGAGI. The DNA for the CDR3 is TGTGCCAGCAGTTACAGGGGTAGGGACACTGAAGCTTTCTTT. Translated, it gives CASSYRGRDTEAFF.

The gene calls are TRBV30 and TRBJ1-1; D perhaps matches TRBD1 (5 bases). V lost 4 bases to trimming and J lost 3 bases, with 15 bases between them. This CDR3 has 14 residues. Germline CDR1 and CDR2: GTSNPN and SVGIG (reference sequence). CDR3 DNA: TGTGCCTGGAATCTTTACCCGGGGGACACTGAAGCTTTCTTT. It yields the protein CAWNLYPGDTEAFF.

The count of this clone is one. This chain uses TRBV7-2 with TRBJ1-2; D perhaps matches TRBD1 (5 bases). The germline V gene has CDR1 SGHTA and CDR2 FQGNSA. Trimming took off 3 bases at V and 3 bases at J, with 14 bases between the two ends. The length of the CDR3 is 15 residues. CDR3 loop: CASSFTLQAYYGYTF. CDR3 DNA: TGTGCCAGCAGCTTTACTCTACAGGCTTACTATGGCTACACCTTC. The complete variable domain, with remaining parts taken from reference TRBV7-2 and TRBJ1-2, reads GAGVSQSPSNKVTEKGKDVELRCDPISGHTALYWYRQSLGQGLEFLIYFQGNSAPDKSGLPSDRFSAERTGGSVSTLTIQRTQQEDSAVYLCASSFTLQAYYGYTFGSGTRLTVV.

The V gene is TRBV7-9, the J gene TRBJ2-7, with D possibly being TRBD1 (6 bases). The CDR3 has 17 amino acids. Germline lookup yields CDR1 SEHNR and CDR2 FQNEAQ (reference sequence). The V end was cut by 4 bases, the J end by 1 base, with 20 bases between. This CDR3 reads CASSSARTADSSYEQYF. DNA for the CDR3: TGTGCCAGCAGCTCCGCCCGGACAGCCGATTCTTCCTACGAGCAGTACTTC.

This sequence joins TRBV7-2 and TRBJ1-5; D is unclear. Between the trimmed V and J ends, which lost 3 bases and 0 bases, there was a span of 9 bases. The CDR3 is 15 residues long. Germline V gene sequence: CDR1 SGHTA, CDR2 FQGNSA. CDR3 bases: TGTGCCAGCAGCTTGAGGTTCCATAGCAATCAGCCCCAGCATTTT. Protein product: CASSLRFHSNQPQHF.

J is TRBJ2-3 and V is TRBV7-2; a weak D match, TRBD1 (6 bases). This CDR3 has 15 amino acids. Per germline, CDR1 SGHTA and CDR2 FQGNSA. V shed 2 bases and J shed 2 bases, with 11 bases lying between them. The CDR3 bases are TGTGCCAGCAGCTTATGGGGGCAGGCCACAGATACGCAGTATTTT. Translated: CASSLWGQATDTQYF.

This rearrangement joins TRBV30 to TRBJ1-2; D is unresolved. Germline V gene sequence: CDR1 GTSNPN, CDR2 SVGIG (reference sequence). The CDR3 is 15 amino acids. The germline V and J ends were trimmed by 0 bases and 4 bases, with 15 bases remaining between them. The CDR3 protein is CAWSVLAGSSYGYTF. In DNA form, the CDR3 reads TGTGCCTGGAGTGTACTCGCAGGTTCTTCCTATGGCTACACCTTC.

The chain links TRBV19 to TRBJ2-2; 7 bases line up with TRBD1. From germline, CDR1 is LNHDA and CDR2 SQIVND (reference sequence). The CDR3 is 17 residues long. V dropped 2 bases and J dropped 5; count of bases not matched to a gene: 11. The CDR3, as DNA: TGTGCCAGTAGTATAACCAACCTACAGGGGTGGACCGGGGAGCTGTTTTTT. Its protein is CASSITNLQGWTGELFF.

CDR3 amino acids: CASSPPDKGPVADTQYF. In DNA, the CDR3 is TGTGCCAGCTCACCACCGGATAAGGGGCCCGTTGCAGATACGCAGTATTTT. J is TRBJ2-3 and V is TRBV18; perhaps TRBD1 as D (5 bases). This CDR3 has 17 residues. V was pared by 0 bases and J by 4 bases, with 17 bases between. CDR1 and CDR2 (germline): KGHSH, LQKENI.

The chain couples TRBV6-6 to TRBJ1-2; D is possibly TRBD1 (6 bases). There are 13 residues in the CDR3. From germline, CDR1 is MNHNY and CDR2 SVGAGI (reference sequence). V lost 10 bases to trimming and J lost 1 base, with 13 bases between them. The CDR3 is CATTGRGNYGYTF. The CDR3 DNA reads as TGTGCCACCACGGGCAGGGGTAACTATGGCTACACCTTC.

The chain couples TRBV11-2 to TRBJ1-1; no firm D call. The germline gives CDR1 SGHAT, CDR2 FQNNGV. This CDR3 has 13 residues. V shed 1 base and J shed 0 bases, with 3 bases lying between them. CDR3 sequence: CASSLGVNTEAFF. In DNA, the CDR3 is TGTGCCAGCAGCTTAGGAGTGAACACTGAAGCTTTCTTT. Full variable domain (outside the CDR3, taken from reference TRBV11-2 and TRBJ1-1): EAGVAQSPRYKIIEKRQSVAFWCNPISGHATLYWYQQILGQGPKLLIQFQNNGVVDDSQLPKDRFSAERLKGVDSTLKIQPAKLEDSAVYLCASSLGVNTEAFFGQGTRLTVV.

The chain recombines TRBV5-1 with TRBJ2-1, with 7 bases lining up with TRBD2. V shed 2 bases, J shed 2 bases, and the junction held 10 bases outside the gene matches. The CDR3 has 17 amino acids. Germline CDR1 reads SGHRS; CDR2 reads YFSETQ. CDR3 residues: CASSFQTASGAYNEQFF. The DNA for the CDR3 is TGCGCCAGCAGCTTTCAAACCGCAAGCGGGGCCTACAATGAGCAGTTCTTC. The variable domain in full, completed from reference TRBV5-1 and TRBJ2-1, reads KAGVTQTPRYLIKTRGQQVTLSCSPISGHRSVSWYQQTPGQGLQFLFEYFSETQRNKGNFPGRFSGRQFSNSRSEMNVSTLELGDSALYLCASSFQTASGAYNEQFFGPGTRLTVL.

This sequence joins TRBV18 and TRBJ1-2; a possible D gene is TRBD1 (5 bases). The V gene's germline CDR1 is KGHSH and CDR2 LQKENI. V was pared by 3 bases and J by 2 bases, with 13 bases between. This CDR3 is 15 amino acids long. CDR3 residues: CASSPTRGENYGYTF. Here the CDR3 DNA reads TGTGCCAGCTCACCGACTAGGGGCGAGAACTATGGCTACACCTTC.

The rearrangement joins TRBV18 to TRBJ1-1, with 7 bases fitting TRBD1. J was trimmed by 7 bases and V by 2 bases; bases with no gene match: 4. The germline V gene encodes CDR1 KGHSH and CDR2 LQKENI. The CDR3 covers 13 residues. DNA of the CDR3: TGTGCCAGCTCACCAGCGACAGGGAATGAAGCTTTCTTT. It translates to CASSPATGNEAFF.

The V gene is TRBV12-1, the J gene TRBJ2-1; the table's D call, TRBD2, has no DNA check behind it. TRBV12-1 is a pseudogene. The CDR3 consists of 18 residues. CDR3: CASRNREVRETSYNEQFF. The CDR3 DNA is TGTGCCAGCAGGAACCGAGAGGTTCGGGAGACCTCTTACAATGAGCAGTTCTTC.

Here the CDR3 reads CASSLEGGGYTEAFF. CDR3 DNA: TGCGCCAGCAGCTTGGAGGGAGGGGGGTACACTGAAGCTTTCTTT. This chain connects TRBV5-1 to TRBJ1-1; D is perhaps TRBD1 (6 bases). The germline gives CDR1 SGHRS, CDR2 YFSETQ. There are 15 residues in the CDR3. V gave up 0 bases and J gave up 3 bases, with 12 bases separating them.

This chain links TRBV11-2 with TRBJ2-2, with 7 bases identical to TRBD1. Unmatched junction bases numbered 21, after V lost 5 bases and J lost 6 bases. This CDR3 is 19 amino acids long. In germline, CDR1 is SGHAT, CDR2 FQNNGV. DNA for the CDR3: TGTGCCAGCAGCCATAGGGGGCTTAGTCAGGGGCTGGTCCCCGGGGAGCTGTTTTTT. This codes for CASSHRGLSQGLVPGELFF.

The V gene is TRBV10-2, the J gene TRBJ2-6, with 7 bases that match TRBD1. Germline V gene lookup returns CDR1 WSHSY and CDR2 SAAADI. The CDR3 has 17 residues. V shed 5 bases and J 0 bases; nucleotides not matched to a gene: 7. Here the CDR3 reads CASSRQGIGSGANVLTF. CDR3 coding DNA: TGCGCCAGCAGTAGACAGGGCATAGGCTCTGGGGCCAACGTCCTGACTTTC.

This rearrangement joins TRBV18 to TRBJ1-5, with D possibly being TRBD1 (5 bases). The length of the CDR3 is 16 residues. Germline-derived CDR1 and CDR2 are KGHSH and LQKENI. Trimming removed 0 bases at V and 6 bases at J, with 15 bases between. The CDR3 DNA follows: TGTGCCAGCTCACCACCGGGAGGGGCTTTGGGTCAGCCCCAGCATTTT. It is translated as CASSPPGGALGQPQHF.